The present entry profiles one TCR beta chain with its context. Patients selected for sequencing had displayed CD8+CD57+ cell expansion by flow cytometry. The sample is drawn from a study of CD8+CD57+ T cells in acquired aplastic anemia. The study profiled TCR beta VDJ and CDR3 using genomic DNA as template. TCRdb redid the calling of the reads with MiXCR, one entry per CDR3 protein. The sample has 50,000 or so distinct CDR3 sequences, approximately 52% seen once. The germline gives CDR1 ENHRY, CDR2 SYGVKD. The V and J ends lost 2 bases and 0 bases respectively, with 5 bases between them. This CDR3 region has 14 residues.

The source material was sorted CD4+, CD8+, or CD8+CD57+ T cells (not recorded which) from PBMCs. This sequence originates from a human donor with aplastic anemia. The chain links TRBV10-3 to TRBJ1-3, with D unclear. The CDR3 loop is CAISENGSGNTIYF. The CDR3 bases are TGTGCCATCAGTGAGAATGGCTCTGGAAACACCATATATTTT.